This TCR beta chain was recovered during a study of tumor-infiltrating lymphocytes in primary liver carcinoma. Across the study: Surgery removed the patients' primary liver carcinoma.

RNA was extracted from whole blood without cell sorting, alongside germline DNA. Overall study findings and caveats: Between tumor regions, pairs overlapped more than tumor-adjacent and tumor-blood pairs did. The 250 largest clones made up significantly more of tumor than blood repertoires (p = 0.039). Each sample was bulk and unsorted; consequently, CD4+ and CD8+ repertoires were not compared.

This clonotype was detected only a few times. Its antigen remains unidentified. The germline V gene encodes CDR1 SGHDT and CDR2 YYEEEE. The CDR3 loop spans 12 amino acids. V was cut by 0 bases and J by 3 bases, with 4 bases left in between. TCR beta cDNA was reverse-transcribed from approximately 0.45 ug of total RNA. The reaction used a constant-region primer and ProtoScript II reverse transcriptase. Three nested multiplex PCR rounds, a slightly modified ARM-PCR method, built the TCR beta libraries. A C-beta reverse primer was combined with TRBV1-TRBV30 forward primers in the first two PCR rounds, and each round had approximately 9 cycles. MiXCR, run by TCRdb on the multiplex PCR reads, gives a single entry per CDR3 protein. Of 330,000 or so distinct CDR3 sequences listed, approximately 65% are singletons.

The source of this sequence is a man aged 35 to 55 with primary liver carcinoma and hepatitis B virus infection. Sequencing was carried out using peripheral blood. The J gene is TRBJ2-7, the V gene TRBV5-6; the D is unclear. The CDR3 DNA reads as TGTGCCAGCAGCTTGGCCAACTACGAGCAGTACTTC. Translation: CASSLANYEQYF.